This is a list of T cell receptor beta chains from one sample in a study of blood T cell repertoires in COVID-19. Sequenced by immunoSEQ multiplex PCR; TCRdb stores in-frame clones only, minus some. The table lists about 160,000 clones, 89% of them singletons. Sequenced material: peripheral blood. The source of these receptors is a man in his 60s with acute or convalescent COVID-19. The CDR3 runs from the conserved cysteine through the conserved F or W. Fields, in order: J gene, D gene, clone size, V gene, CDR3 DNA, CDR3 protein. The D gene is left open where the match is weak. Clone size, where shown, is once, few, many, or a class for clones that have expanded.

J gene: TRBJ1-3
D gene: -
clone size: -
V gene: TRBV11-2
CDR3 DNA: TGTGCCAGCAGCTCTGCGGTGGGACACCGAGGAAACACCATATATTTT
CDR3 protein: CASSSAVGHRGNTIYF

J gene: TRBJ1-4
D gene: TRBD1
clone size: -
V gene: TRBV18
CDR3 DNA: TGTGCCAGCACGCAGGGACAGGGGAATGAAAAACTGTTTTTT
CDR3 protein: CASTQGQGNEKLFF

J gene: TRBJ1-1
D gene: -
clone size: -
V gene: TRBV27
CDR3 DNA: TGTGCCAGCAGTACCCCGGGATGGTTCACTGAAGCTTTCTTT
CDR3 protein: CASSTPGWFTEAFF

J gene: TRBJ1-3
D gene: TRBD1
clone size: -
V gene: TRBV7-6
CDR3 DNA: TGTGCCAGCAGCTTAGCCCCCCGGGACAGGGGCCCGGGGGGCAACACCATATATTTT
CDR3 protein: CASSLAPRDRGPGGNTIYF

J gene: TRBJ2-6
D gene: TRBD2
clone size: -
V gene: TRBV7-2
CDR3 DNA: TGTGCCAGCAGCTTGGTAGCGGGGTATTCTGGGGCCAACGTCCTGACTTTC
CDR3 protein: CASSLVAGYSGANVLTF

J gene: TRBJ2-5
D gene: -
clone size: -
V gene: TRBV6-2/TRBV6-3
CDR3 DNA: TGTGCCAGCAGTTACTCATGGGACAGCGATACGGAGGGGACTAGGAAGACCCAGTACTTC
CDR3 protein: CASSYSWDSDTEGTRKTQYF

J gene: TRBJ1-2
D gene: -
clone size: -
V gene: TRBV3-1/TRBV3-2
CDR3 DNA: TGTGCCAGCAGCCCTGGGGAGGCGGGGCGCGGCTATGGCTACACCTTC
CDR3 protein: CASSPGEAGRGYGYTF

J gene: TRBJ2-3
D gene: TRBD2
clone size: -
V gene: TRBV29-1
CDR3 DNA: TGCAGCGTCGGGACTAGCGGGGGGGCACGGTATTTT
CDR3 protein: CSVGTSGGARYF

J gene: TRBJ2-5
D gene: -
clone size: -
V gene: TRBV7-9
CDR3 DNA: TGTGCCAGCAGTAAAGGGGGGGAAGAGACCCAGTACTTC
CDR3 protein: CASSKGGEETQYF

J gene: TRBJ2-4
D gene: -
clone size: -
V gene: TRBV4-1
CDR3 DNA: TGCGCCAGCAGCCAACTAGGGGTAGCCAAAAACATTCAGTACTTC
CDR3 protein: CASSQLGVAKNIQYF

J gene: TRBJ1-2
D gene: TRBD1
clone size: -
V gene: TRBV24-1
CDR3 DNA: TGTGCCACCAGTGACCCCGGGACAGGGACATATGGCTACACCTTC
CDR3 protein: CATSDPGTGTYGYTF

J gene: TRBJ1-5
D gene: -
clone size: -
V gene: TRBV5-6
CDR3 DNA: TGTGCCAGCAGCTTCAGATCTCATCAGCCCCAGCATTTT
CDR3 protein: CASSFRSHQPQHF

J gene: TRBJ2-1
D gene: TRBD1
clone size: -
V gene: TRBV4-1
CDR3 DNA: TGCGCCAGCAGCCAGCCCACAGGGGTCCTATCTGGCAATGAGCAGTTCTTC
CDR3 protein: CASSQPTGVLSGNEQFF

J gene: TRBJ2-5
D gene: TRBD1
clone size: -
V gene: TRBV5-1
CDR3 DNA: TGCGCCAGCAGCTTGACAGGACAGGGGGCCCAAGAGACCCAGTACTTC
CDR3 protein: CASSLTGQGAQETQYF

J gene: TRBJ2-4
D gene: -
clone size: -
V gene: TRBV20-1
CDR3 DNA: TGCAGTGCGGGAACCAGGGACATTCAGTACTTC
CDR3 protein: CSAGTRDIQYF

J gene: TRBJ2-7
D gene: TRBD1
clone size: -
V gene: TRBV5-1
CDR3 DNA: TGCGCCAGCAGCTCGACAGGGGGTGCGGGCGAGCAGTACTTC
CDR3 protein: CASSSTGGAGEQYF

J gene: TRBJ2-2
D gene: TRBD2
clone size: -
V gene: TRBV7-8
CDR3 DNA: TGTGCCAGCAGCTTTCGGGGGGGCCTAAACACCGGGGAGCTGTTTTTT
CDR3 protein: CASSFRGGLNTGELFF

J gene: TRBJ1-1
D gene: -
clone size: -
V gene: TRBV5-6
CDR3 DNA: TGTGCCAGCAGACGGGACACTGAAGCTTTCTTT
CDR3 protein: CASRRDTEAFF

J gene: TRBJ2-3
D gene: TRBD1
clone size: -
V gene: TRBV25-1
CDR3 DNA: TGTGCCAGCAGTGAGGTGTCAGGGGGTTTAGATACGCAGTATTTT
CDR3 protein: CASSEVSGGLDTQYF

J gene: TRBJ1-4
D gene: TRBD1
clone size: -
V gene: TRBV27
CDR3 DNA: TGTGCCAGCAGAAATCCGGGACAGACTAATGAAAAACTGTTTTTT
CDR3 protein: CASRNPGQTNEKLFF

J gene: TRBJ1-2
D gene: -
clone size: -
V gene: TRBV9
CDR3 DNA: TGTGCCAGCAGCCAGACCGGCGGGGACTATGGCTACACCTTC
CDR3 protein: CASSQTGGDYGYTF

J gene: TRBJ1-4
D gene: -
clone size: -
V gene: TRBV7-2
CDR3 DNA: TGTGCCAGCAGCCTCACAACAGGCTCAACTAATGAAAAACTGTTTTTT
CDR3 protein: CASSLTTGSTNEKLFF

J gene: TRBJ2-1
D gene: -
clone size: -
V gene: TRBV10-3
CDR3 DNA: TGTGCCATCAGTGGGACAACCAAGTATATAGATGAGCAGTTCTTC
CDR3 protein: CAISGTTKYIDEQFF

J gene: TRBJ1-1
D gene: -
clone size: -
V gene: TRBV27
CDR3 DNA: TGTGCCAGCAGTTTATCGGGAGGGGTAACTGAAGCTTTCTTT
CDR3 protein: CASSLSGGVTEAFF

J gene: TRBJ1-2
D gene: -
clone size: -
V gene: TRBV24-1
CDR3 DNA: TGTGCCACCAGTGACGGTCTCTATGGCTACACCTTC
CDR3 protein: CATSDGLYGYTF

J gene: TRBJ2-3
D gene: -
clone size: -
V gene: TRBV2
CDR3 DNA: TGTGCCAGCAGTCTTTTACCCGGACCCGGAGGAGATACGCAGTATTTT
CDR3 protein: CASSLLPGPGGDTQYF

J gene: TRBJ1-5
D gene: TRBD1
clone size: -
V gene: TRBV27
CDR3 DNA: TGTGCCAGCAGTTCTAGGGGGCGTCAGCCCCAGCATTTT
CDR3 protein: CASSSRGRQPQHF

J gene: TRBJ2-1
D gene: TRBD2
clone size: once
V gene: TRBV5-1
CDR3 DNA: TGCGCCAGCAGCCCTGGCGTCGCGGGGGGATACAATGAGCAGTTCTTC
CDR3 protein: CASSPGVAGGYNEQFF

J gene: TRBJ2-3
D gene: TRBD2
clone size: once
V gene: TRBV5-1
CDR3 DNA: TGCGCCAGCAGCCTCGGGACTAGCGGGGTGGCAGATACGCAGTATTTT
CDR3 protein: CASSLGTSGVADTQYF

J gene: TRBJ1-1
D gene: -
clone size: -
V gene: TRBV7-3
CDR3 DNA: TGTGCCAGCAGCCTGACAGGACAGAACACTGAAGCTTTCTTT
CDR3 protein: CASSLTGQNTEAFF

J gene: TRBJ2-1
D gene: TRBD2
clone size: once
V gene: TRBV5-1
CDR3 DNA: TGCGCCAGCAGCTTGGTACCGCCGGGACTAGCGGGGTACAATGAGCAGTTCTTC
CDR3 protein: CASSLVPPGLAGYNEQFF

J gene: TRBJ1-2
D gene: -
clone size: once
V gene: TRBV5-1
CDR3 DNA: TGCGCCAGCAGCTTGGCCTCGAGCTATGGCTACACCTTC
CDR3 protein: CASSLASSYGYTF

J gene: TRBJ2-5
D gene: -
clone size: few
V gene: TRBV6-5
CDR3 DNA: TGTGCCAGCAGTCTAGCTGGTCCGCCGGGAGAGACCCAGTACTTC
CDR3 protein: CASSLAGPPGETQYF

J gene: TRBJ2-1
D gene: -
clone size: -
V gene: TRBV9
CDR3 DNA: TGTGCCAGCAGCCATCGCCGGGACAACCATGAGCAGTTCTTC
CDR3 protein: CASSHRRDNHEQFF

J gene: TRBJ1-5
D gene: -
clone size: -
V gene: TRBV6-1
CDR3 DNA: TGTGCCAGCAGTGAATTGAGGGATAAGCCCCAGCATTTT
CDR3 protein: CASSELRDKPQHF

J gene: TRBJ2-7
D gene: -
clone size: once
V gene: TRBV29-1
CDR3 DNA: TGCAGCGTCATGGGGGGGACAGGAACTTACGAGCAGTACTTC
CDR3 protein: CSVMGGTGTYEQYF

J gene: TRBJ2-3
D gene: -
clone size: -
V gene: TRBV18
CDR3 DNA: TGTGCCAGCTCGCGACAACAGGGTGATTGGAGAGATACGCAGTATTTT
CDR3 protein: CASSRQQGDWRDTQYF

J gene: TRBJ2-7
D gene: TRBD2
clone size: -
V gene: TRBV5-6
CDR3 DNA: TGTGCCAGCAGCTTGGACCCGCTAGCGGTCGAGCAGTACTTC
CDR3 protein: CASSLDPLAVEQYF

J gene: TRBJ2-2
D gene: -
clone size: -
V gene: TRBV3-1/TRBV3-2
CDR3 DNA: TGTGCCAGCAGCCAAGATCAATCAACCGGGGAGCTGTTTTTT
CDR3 protein: CASSQDQSTGELFF

J gene: TRBJ1-1
D gene: TRBD1
clone size: -
V gene: TRBV19
CDR3 DNA: TGTGCCAGTAGTATCCGGGACAGGGAGAACACTGAAGCTTTCTTT
CDR3 protein: CASSIRDRENTEAFF

J gene: TRBJ1-2
D gene: TRBD1
clone size: -
V gene: TRBV7-2
CDR3 DNA: TGTGCCAGCAGCCTGAACGACAGGGGCCAAAGGGGCTACACCTTC
CDR3 protein: CASSLNDRGQRGYTF

J gene: TRBJ1-2
D gene: -
clone size: -
V gene: TRBV2
CDR3 DNA: TGTGCCAGCCAACAGGGAGCGAACTATGGCTACACCTTC
CDR3 protein: CASQQGANYGYTF